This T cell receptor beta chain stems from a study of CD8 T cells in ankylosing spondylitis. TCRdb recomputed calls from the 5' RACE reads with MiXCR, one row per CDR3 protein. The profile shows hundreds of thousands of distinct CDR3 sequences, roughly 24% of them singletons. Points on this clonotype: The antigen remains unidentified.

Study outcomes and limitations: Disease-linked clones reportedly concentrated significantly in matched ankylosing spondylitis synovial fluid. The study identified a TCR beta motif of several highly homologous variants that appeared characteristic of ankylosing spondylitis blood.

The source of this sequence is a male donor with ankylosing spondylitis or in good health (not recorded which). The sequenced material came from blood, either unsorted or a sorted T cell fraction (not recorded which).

DNA for the CDR3: TGTGCCAGCAGCTTGACAGGGTGGACTGAAGCTTTCTTT. Encoded protein: CASSLTGWTEAFF. V usage is TRBV7-8 and J usage is TRBJ1-1; 7 bases map to TRBD1. The CDR3 is 13 residues long. Germline-derived CDR1 and CDR2 are SGHVS and FQNEAQ. V shed 3 bases and J 5 bases; nucleotides not matched to a gene: 3.